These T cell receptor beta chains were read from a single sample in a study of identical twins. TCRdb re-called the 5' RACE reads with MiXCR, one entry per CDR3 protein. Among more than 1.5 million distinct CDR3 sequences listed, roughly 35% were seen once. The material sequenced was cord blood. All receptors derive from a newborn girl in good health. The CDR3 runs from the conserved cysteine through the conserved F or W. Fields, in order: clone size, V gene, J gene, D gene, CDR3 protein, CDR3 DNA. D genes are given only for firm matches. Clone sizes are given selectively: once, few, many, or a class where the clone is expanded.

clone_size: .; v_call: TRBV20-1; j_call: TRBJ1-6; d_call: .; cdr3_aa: CSARDSANSPLHF; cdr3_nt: TGCAGTGCTAGAGACAGCGCAAATTCACCCCTCCACTTT
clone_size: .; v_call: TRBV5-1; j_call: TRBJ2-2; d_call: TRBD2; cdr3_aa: CASSLELANGELFF; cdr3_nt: TGCGCCAGCAGCTTGGAACTAGCGAACGGGGAGCTGTTTTTT
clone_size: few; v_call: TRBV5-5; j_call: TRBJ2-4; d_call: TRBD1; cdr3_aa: CASSLAGGQGGNIQYF; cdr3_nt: TGTGCCAGCAGCTTGGCCGGGGGACAGGGTGGAAACATTCAGTACTTC
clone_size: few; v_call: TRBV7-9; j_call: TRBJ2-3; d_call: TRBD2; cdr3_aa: CASKYSGSTDTQYF; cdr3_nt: TGTGCCAGCAAGTATAGCGGGAGCACAGATACGCAGTATTTT
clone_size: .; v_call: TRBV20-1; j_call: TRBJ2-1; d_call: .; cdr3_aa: CSASYPRDYNEQFF; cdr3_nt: TGCAGTGCTAGTTATCCCCGGGACTACAATGAGCAGTTCTTC
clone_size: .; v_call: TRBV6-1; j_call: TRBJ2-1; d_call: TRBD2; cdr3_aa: CASSPGLAGGRGSYNEQFF; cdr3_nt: TGTGCCAGCAGTCCGGGACTAGCGGGAGGGCGGGGGTCCTACAATGAGCAGTTCTTC
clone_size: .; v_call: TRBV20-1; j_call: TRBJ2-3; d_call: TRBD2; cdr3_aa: CSALTSGRGATDTQYF; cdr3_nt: TGCAGTGCTCTGACTAGCGGGAGGGGGGCCACAGATACGCAGTATTTT
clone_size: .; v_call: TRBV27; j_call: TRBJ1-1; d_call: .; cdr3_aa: CASSLKTTGGSAFF; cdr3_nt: TGTGCCAGCAGTTTAAAGACGACAGGAGGGTCGGCTTTCTTT
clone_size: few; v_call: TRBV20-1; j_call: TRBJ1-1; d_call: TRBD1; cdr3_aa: CSASLLGDRWNTEAFF; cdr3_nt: TGCAGTGCTAGTTTATTGGGGGACAGATGGAACACTGAAGCTTTCTTT
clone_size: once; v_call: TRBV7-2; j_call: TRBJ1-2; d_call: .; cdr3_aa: CASSLVGAQRGYTF; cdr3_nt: TGTGCCAGCAGCTTAGTTGGGGCACAAAGGGGCTACACCTTC
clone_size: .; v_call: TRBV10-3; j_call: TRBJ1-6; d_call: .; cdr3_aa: CAIRPGNGSPLHF; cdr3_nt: TGTGCCATCAGGCCAGGGAATGGTTCACCCCTCCACTTT
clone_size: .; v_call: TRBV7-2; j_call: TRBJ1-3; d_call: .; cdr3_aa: CASSLGGTGNTIYF; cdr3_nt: TGTGCCAGCAGCTTAGGAGGGACTGGAAACACCATATATTTT
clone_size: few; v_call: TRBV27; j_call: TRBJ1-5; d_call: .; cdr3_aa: CASSFGGRVGNQPQHF; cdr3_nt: TGTGCCAGCAGTTTTGGGGGCAGGGTGGGCAATCAGCCCCAGCATTTT
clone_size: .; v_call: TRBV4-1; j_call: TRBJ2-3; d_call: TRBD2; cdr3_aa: CASSQLVVAGSTDTQYF; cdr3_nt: TGCGCCAGCAGCCAGTTAGTCGTAGCGGGAAGCACAGATACGCAGTATTTT
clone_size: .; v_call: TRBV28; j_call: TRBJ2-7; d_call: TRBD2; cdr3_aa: CPSSGLAGEYYNEQYF; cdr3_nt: TGTCCCAGCAGTGGCCTAGCGGGAGAATACTACAATGAGCAGTACTTC
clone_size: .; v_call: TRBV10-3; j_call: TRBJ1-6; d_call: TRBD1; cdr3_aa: CAISEGQGGSPLHF; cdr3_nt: TGTGCCATCAGTGAGGGACAGGGGGGTTCACCCCTCCACTTT
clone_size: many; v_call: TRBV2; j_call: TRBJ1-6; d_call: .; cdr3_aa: CASSPNSPLHF; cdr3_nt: TGTGCCAGCTCACCTAATTCACCCCTCCACTTT
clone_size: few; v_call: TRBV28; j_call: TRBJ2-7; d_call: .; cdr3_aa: CASSFGGGTATYEQYF; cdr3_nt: TGTGCCAGCAGTTTCGGAGGGGGGACCGCCACTTACGAGCAGTACTTC